Sequencing of this T cell receptor (beta chain) was carried out in a study of shared clonotypes between healthy human individuals (dated by TCRdb to about 2020). General notes on the study: A couple of women and three men aged 18 to 49 years were included in the cohort. Between about 0.8 and 8.9 billion PBMCs per donor were obtained by leukapheresis. Per donor, three plates each were used for CD4 naive and CD4 memory, two for CD8 naive, and one for CD8 memory. Libraries were prepared and TCR repertoires were sequenced by different laboratories using diverse techniques, in order to increase sequencing depth and limit assay-specific biases. The study deeply sequenced blood TCR repertoires of about five healthy adults to estimate repertoire size and the extent of clonotype sharing between individuals.

Comments on this clone: Its antigen target is currently unknown. Base qualities are not provided; no much larger clone lies one nucleotide away.

Using the deep immunoSEQ assay, TCR CDR3 regions were amplified from genomic DNA by multiplex PCR. Extracted genomic DNA from each cell subset was spread evenly across all wells of several immunoSEQ 96-well plates, with each plate serving as a replicate. For sorted subsets, each replicate PCR was loaded with around 220 ng genomic DNA, equivalent to roughly 30,000 T cell genomes. Purified libraries were measured with a Qubit 3.0 fluorometer, size-checked on a Bioanalyzer 2100, and measured again with the KAPA Library Quantification kit. A separate single-read 150-cycle Illumina NextSeq 550 flow cell was used to sequence each immunoSEQ 96-well plate. In the source study's methods: Because the immunoSEQ output held only junctional sequences and lacked quality scores, the filtering could not match the filtering applied to full-length reads. Sequences were annotated with PyIR, a Python wrapper for IgBLAST v1.9, and V/J genes and CDR3 were assigned using IMGT germline references. Reads were removed for weak V/J assignments (E-value above 1e-6), missing CDR3, stop codons, out-of-frame junctions, or ambiguous translated residues. V3J clonotypes were defined as sequences sharing an identical inferred V gene, J gene, and CDR3 amino acid sequence. Percentage overlap between repertoires was calculated by dividing the number of shared unique clonotypes by the size of the smaller repertoire. Three approaches were used to assess repertoire richness: RTK rarefaction, the Chao1 estimator, and Recon v2.1 estimates of unobserved clonotypes. Generation probabilities for all TCRbeta clonotypes obtained by the gDNA method from a handful of donors were computed using OLGA. This immuneACCESS table, as held by TCRdb, lists in-frame sequences with V and J called but not all clones. Of the missing ones, under half trace to an unresolved V gene in checked studies; the others have no known cause. The D gene and trimming were derived from the DNA, and the V and J assignments and clone size from that table. This sample lists approximately 2.4 million clones; around 95% were detected once. The biggest ten clones account for roughly 0.13% of the sample.

What the research found in general, with its limitations: Higher generation probabilities were observed for clonotypes shared by all four sorted-subset donors than for non-shared clonotypes. The genetic and exposure-history diversity represented was limited by the small number of donors. Rarefaction of sorted-subset datasets indicated incomplete sequencing despite the large sequencing depth. Pairwise subsampling indicated that sequencing depth was expected to affect the degree of clonotype sharing among donors. Sampling was limited to blood, and TCR repertoires in tissue likely differ from TCR repertoires in blood. Approximately 5% of naive CD4, roughly 3.6% of naive CD8, approximately 2% of memory CD4, and roughly 0.4% of memory CD8 clonotypes were shared across a few donors. Larger estimated clonotype richness was generally found for naive subsets than for memory subsets.

Donors were healthy HIV-negative adults with no recently reported acute infections or vaccinations. Every donor was a Caucasian adult living in Nashville, Tennessee, USA. Magnetic negative selection was used to enrich CD4+ T cells, after which naive cells were positively selected on CD45RA and the negative fraction became the memory subset. After blood collection by leukapheresis, PBMCs were isolated using Ficoll-Histopaque density gradient centrifugation and then cryopreserved in the vapor phase of liquid nitrogen. Analytical flow cytometry was used to check the purity and quantity of each magnetically sorted T cell population. Genomic DNA was isolated from each sorted fraction and quantified by UV absorbance on a Nanodrop 2000c. CDR1 and CDR2, looked up from the germline V gene, are SGHAT and FQNNGV. Measured from the cysteine to the phenylalanine, the CDR3 is 13 residues long. Just CDR3 DNA is preserved here, 39 bases in frame from base 1. Between the V and J ends, shortened by 0 bases and 5 bases respectively, the junction contains 4 bases.

This clonotype originated in a young man in good health. Sequencing used naive CD4+ T cells sorted from blood. Reading the label with the study, this specimen's cell subset or site is: CD45RA+ positively selected. The chain joins TRBV11-2 to TRBJ1-4; no D gene call is confident. At the DNA level, the sequence is TGTGCCAGCAGCTTAGATCTAAATGAAAAACTGTTTTTT. Its amino acids are CASSLDLNEKLFF. With the rest looked up from the reference TRBV11-2 and TRBJ1-4 genes rather than sequenced, the full variable domain is EAGVAQSPRYKIIEKRQSVAFWCNPISGHATLYWYQQILGQGPKLLIQFQNNGVVDDSQLPKDRFSAERLKGVDSTLKIQPAKLEDSAVYLCASSLDLNEKLFFGSGTQLSVL.